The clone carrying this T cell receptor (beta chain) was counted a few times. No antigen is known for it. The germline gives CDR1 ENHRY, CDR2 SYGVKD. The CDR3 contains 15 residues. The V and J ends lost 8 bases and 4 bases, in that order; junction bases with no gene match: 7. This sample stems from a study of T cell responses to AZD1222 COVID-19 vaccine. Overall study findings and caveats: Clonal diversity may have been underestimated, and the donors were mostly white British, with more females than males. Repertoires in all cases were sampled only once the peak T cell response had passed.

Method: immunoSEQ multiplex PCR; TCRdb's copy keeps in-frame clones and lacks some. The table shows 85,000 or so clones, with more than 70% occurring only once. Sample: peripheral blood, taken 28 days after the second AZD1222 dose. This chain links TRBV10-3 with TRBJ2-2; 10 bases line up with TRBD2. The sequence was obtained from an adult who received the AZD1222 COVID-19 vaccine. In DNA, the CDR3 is TGTGCCATCTGGCAAAGCGGGGGGGCCACCGGGGAGCTGTTTTTT. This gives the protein CAIWQSGGATGELFF.